One sample yielded the 22 T cell receptor beta chains listed below, sequenced in a study of T cell clonality in common variable immunodeficiency (dated by TCRdb to the mid-2010s). Libraries were made using the immunoSEQ multiplex PCR assay. TCRdb took this table from immuneACCESS and kept in-frame rearrangements with V and J called. Such tables lack part of the clones; where checked against another copy, unresolved V genes explain under half of the gap, and the rest is unexplained. This sample has about 42,000 clones in the table, none counted a single time. The ten largest make up about 1.9% of the sample. The material sequenced was peripheral blood mononuclear cells. All receptors derive from a person between 18 and 75 years old in good health.

In this sample, this clone turned up many times. The read halts 3 residues ahead of the CDR3 end, with the missing end drawn from the germline J gene. This chain uses TRBV4-1 with TRBJ1-3; the match to TRBD1 covers 7 bases. The junction had 3 bases not matched to a gene; V was cut back by 3 bases and J by 1 base. This CDR3 is built from 15 residues. Germline assignment: CDR1 MGHRA and CDR2 YSYEKL. This CDR3 reads CASSHPGGSGNTIYF. The CDR3 bases that were read are TGCGCCAGCAGCCATCCAGGGGGTTCTGGAAACACC.

This clone was picked up many times. Sequencing ends 3 residues short of the CDR3 end; the germline J gene provides the rest. The gene calls are TRBV19 and TRBJ1-2; D is unresolved. The CDR3 runs to 13 residues. V was clipped by 4 bases and J by 1 base, with 7 bases between them. The germline V gene has CDR1 LNHDA and CDR2 SQIVND (reference sequence). The CDR3 loop reads CASSTVVNYGYTF. The DNA read from the CDR3 is TGTGCCAGTAGTACCGTTGTTAACTATGGC.

This clone came up many times. At one end the junction does not follow the germline gene, possibly because of a read error. Coverage ceases 3 residues before the CDR3 finishes, and the germline J gene fills in the end. The chain carries TRBV7-7 and TRBJ2-3; no definite D call. Germline V gene sequence: CDR1 SSHAT, CDR2 FNYEAQ (reference sequence). This CDR3 region has 14 residues. CDR3 residues: CASSLKGPTDTQYF. Incomplete CDR3 DNA: TGTGCTAGCAGCTTAAAAGGCCCCACAGATACG. Variable domain in full (rest from reference TRBV7-7 and TRBJ2-3): GAGVSQSPRYKVTKRGQDVTLRCDPISSHATLYWYQQALGQGPEFLTYFNYEAQPDKSGLPSDRFSAERPEGSISTLTIQRTEQRDSAMYRCASSLKGPTDTQYFGPGTRLTVL.

This clone was recorded many times. The read ends 3 residues shy of where the CDR3 ends; the end is completed using the germline J gene. The V and J genes are TRBV5-1 and TRBJ2-5, with TRBD2 matching over 10 bases. This CDR3 has 14 residues. V shed 7 bases and J 5 bases; nucleotides not matched to a gene: 8. The germline gives CDR1 SGHRS, CDR2 YFSETQ. CDR3 DNA (partial): TGCGCCAGCTCTTGGGTAGCGGGAGGTGAGACC. It specifies CASSWVAGGET. The entire CDR3 sequence reads CASSWVAGGETQYF.

This clone was found a few times. The missing CDR3 end, 3 residues past where the read stops, is filled in from the germline J gene. This chain links TRBV7-9 with TRBJ2-7; D call uncertain. V was pared by 0 bases and J by 2 bases, with 8 bases between. The CDR3 loop spans 14 amino acids. Germline V lookup: CDR1 SEHNR, CDR2 FQNEAQ (reference sequence). This chain's CDR3 is CASSLASRPYEQYF. The CDR3 DNA, read in part, is TGTGCCAGCAGCTTAGCCTCGCGTCCCTACGAG.

This clone was recorded at least ten times. With the read ending 3 residues before the CDR3 end, the germline J gene is used to fill in that end. The chain recombines TRBV20-1 with TRBJ2-3; maybe TRBD1 (5 bases). CDR3 length: 12 amino acids. CDR1 and CDR2 (germline): DFQATT, SNEGSKA (reference sequence). The part of the CDR3 DNA that was read is TGCAGTGCTAGATACCAGGCAGGGACG. Protein product: CSARYQAGT. The whole CDR3 sequence reads CSARYQAGTQYF.

The table lists this clone with many counts. The read comes to an end 3 residues before the CDR3 does, leaving the germline J gene to fill in the end. The chain uses TRBV11-2 and TRBJ2-5; D uncertain. CDR3 length equals 12 residues. Per germline, CDR1 SGHAT and CDR2 FQNNGV. V lost 4 bases and J 4 bases, leaving 7 bases between the germline ends. CDR3 loop: CASSSLRETQYF. Incomplete CDR3 DNA: TGTGCCAGCAGCTCCCTCCGAGAGACC.

This clone was counted ten times or more. The read is 3 residues too short to cover the CDR3 end, so that end is filled in from the germline J gene. J is TRBJ1-1 and V is TRBV30; possibly TRBD1 for D (5 bases). Per the germline V gene, CDR1 is GTSNPN and CDR2 is SVGIG (reference sequence). The CDR3 is 12 residues long. V was clipped by 2 bases and J by 6 bases, with 10 bases between them. Partial CDR3 DNA: TGTGCCTGGAGTATGACAGTTTCTGAA. Translated, it gives CAWSMTVSE. The full-length CDR3 reads as CAWSMTVSEAFF.

This clone was seen many times. Sequencing ends 3 residues short of the CDR3 end; the germline J gene provides the rest. This rearrangement joins TRBV5-1 to TRBJ2-5, with D possibly being TRBD2 (6 bases). The CDR3 runs to 15 residues. Germline lookup yields CDR1 SGHRS and CDR2 YFSETQ. Trimming cost V 5 bases and J 1 base, with 15 bases left between them. CDR3 amino acids: CASREVAAPQETQYF. The part of the CDR3 DNA that was read is TGCGCCAGCAGAGAAGTAGCGGCCCCCCAAGAGACC.

About this clone itself: The read ends 3 residues shy of where the CDR3 ends; the end is completed using the germline J gene. The chain employs TRBV5-4 and TRBJ2-7; D is uncertain. This CDR3 contains 13 residues. Trimming cost V 0 bases and J 6 bases, with 10 bases left between them. Germline CDR1 is SGHNT and CDR2 is YYREEE (reference sequence). The CDR3 sequence: CASSLEAIGEQYF. The covered CDR3 bases are TGTGCCAGCAGCTTGGAAGCGATCGGCGAG.

This clone was recorded at least ten times. The read ends 3 residues shy of where the CDR3 ends; the end is completed using the germline J gene. This chain connects TRBV19 to TRBJ2-7; D is unresolved. This CDR3 contains 13 residues. V was pared by 0 bases and J by 6 bases, with 9 bases between. Germline-derived CDR1 and CDR2 are LNHDA and SQIVND (reference sequence). The DNA read from the CDR3 is TGTGCCAGTAGTATAGACAGATCGGGCGAG. This codes for CASSIDRSGE. The whole CDR3 protein reads CASSIDRSGEQYF.

This clone was counted ten times or more. The CDR3 is cut off 3 residues early in the read; its end comes from the germline J gene. This rearrangement joins TRBV6-2 or TRBV6-3 to TRBJ2-5; TRBD2 aligns across 13 bases. Germline values: CDR1 MNHEY, CDR2 SVGEGT. Losses at the gene ends were 6 bases for V and 5 bases for J; bases not matched to a gene: 12. CDR3 length: 17 residues. The covered CDR3 bases are TGTGCCAGCAGCCTCACCGGACTAGCGGGAGAGGGCGAGACC. It specifies CASSLTGLAGEGET. The full CDR3 protein reads CASSLTGLAGEGETQYF.

There are many counts of this clone. The sequence runs out 3 residues before the end of the CDR3; the remainder is reconstructed from the germline J gene. The V call is TRBV5-6, the J call TRBJ1-1, with D unclear. Germline assignment: CDR1 SGHDT and CDR2 YYEEEE. V dropped 4 bases and J dropped 3 bases, with 16 bases sitting between them. The CDR3 length is 15 residues. The chain's CDR3 is CASSLLGGEDTEAFF. CDR3 DNA, as far as it was read: TGTGCCAGCAGCCTACTAGGTGGGGAGGACACTGAA.

At least ten counts were recorded for this clone. The sequenced fragment ends 3 residues before the CDR3 boundary, so the rest is inferred from the germline J gene. V usage is TRBV5-6 and J usage is TRBJ2-7; 7 bases map to TRBD2. Germline loops: CDR1 SGHDT, CDR2 YYEEEE. Unmatched junction bases numbered 0, after V lost 3 bases and J lost 0 bases. The CDR3 covers 13 residues. CDR3 amino acids: CASSWGGSYEQYF. CDR3 DNA, as far as it was read: TGTGCCAGCAGCTGGGGGGGCTCCTACGAG.

This clone has at least ten counts. The DNA ends 3 residues before the CDR3 does, and the rest of the CDR3 is filled in from the germline J gene. The rearrangement uses TRBV5-1 and TRBJ2-3, with D unresolved. Per the germline V gene, CDR1 is SGHRS and CDR2 is YFSETQ. V dropped 1 base and J dropped 0 bases, with 6 bases sitting between them. CDR3 length: 14 amino acids. CDR3 bases read: TGCGCCAGCAGCTTGCCCACTAGCACAGATACG. Amino acids: CASSLPTSTDT. The whole CDR3 protein reads CASSLPTSTDTQYF.

This clone was observed a few times. The read terminates 3 residues before the CDR3 end, so the remaining end is supplied by the germline J gene. This chain joins TRBV20-1 and TRBJ2-3; D possibly corresponds to TRBD2 (7 bases). V was shortened by 5 bases and J by 0 bases, with 9 bases between the two germline ends. The CDR3 sequence is 13 residues long. Germline values: CDR1 DFQATT, CDR2 SNEGSKA (reference sequence). The CDR3 loop is CSARGASTDTQYF. The sequenced part of the CDR3 DNA is TGCAGTGCTCGGGGGGCTAGCACAGATACG.

With respect to this clone: The read terminates 3 residues ahead of where the CDR3 ends, so the germline J gene completes it. This chain uses TRBV30 with TRBJ1-2, with D possibly TRBD1 on 5 matching bases. This CDR3 comprises 13 residues. Germline values: CDR1 GTSNPN, CDR2 SVGIG (reference sequence). The covered CDR3 bases are TGTGCCTGGAGTGTAGGAGGGGTCTACGAC. Protein: CAWSVGGVYD. The full-length CDR3 reads as CAWSVGGVYDYTF.

This clone was seen repeatedly, ten times or more. CDR3 DNA, as far as it was read: TGTGCCAGCAGTGTACTTACAGGGGGCGGAACCGGGGAG. Protein product: CASSVLTGGGTGE. In full, the CDR3 is CASSVLTGGGTGELFF. V usage is TRBV6-2 or TRBV6-3 and J usage is TRBJ2-2; 9 bases are a match to TRBD1. The CDR3 is cut off 3 residues early in the read; its end comes from the germline J gene. CDR1 is MNHEY and CDR2 is SVGEGT in the germline V gene. V gave up 5 bases and J gave up 5 bases; unmatched junction bases: 9. CDR3 size: 16 residues.

This clone has a count of ten or more. The read is 3 residues too short to cover the CDR3 end, so that end is filled in from the germline J gene. The chain combines TRBV28 with TRBJ1-2; no firm D call. Germline V gene sequence: CDR1 MDHEN, CDR2 SYDVKM. The CDR3 loop spans 11 amino acids. CDR3 DNA (partial): TGTGCCAGCAGCTCTACGAGCGGC. Translation gives CASSSTSG. The full CDR3 protein is CASSSTSGYTF.

This clone came up many times. The CDR3 end lies 3 residues beyond the end of the read and is filled in from the germline J gene. The chain joins TRBV10-3 to TRBJ1-1; perhaps TRBD1 as D (6 bases). CDR3 length: 14 amino acids. Germline assignment: CDR1 ENHRY and CDR2 SYGVKD. The DNA read from the CDR3 is TGTGCCATCAGTGAGAATGGGGGGGGCTCGGAA. Translating it yields CAISENGGGSE. The complete CDR3 reads CAISENGGGSEAFF.

This clone came up many times. CDR3 bases read: TGTGCCAGCTCACCGTCCCAGGGCGAGAATTCACCC. Translated: CASSPSQGENSP. The full CDR3 protein reads CASSPSQGENSPLHF. This chain connects TRBV18 to TRBJ1-6; maybe TRBD1 (5 bases). The read is 3 residues too short to cover the CDR3 end, so that end is filled in from the germline J gene. Germline V gene sequence: CDR1 KGHSH, CDR2 LQKENI. The CDR3 has 15 amino acids. V lost 3 bases to trimming and J lost 7 bases, with 13 bases between them.

Partial CDR3 DNA: TGTGCCAGTAGTCAGACAGGGAGGGGCACTGAA. It specifies CASSQTGRGTE. The CDR3 in full is CASSQTGRGTEAFF. This chain joins TRBV19 and TRBJ1-1, with 7 bases matching TRBD1. The read comes to an end 3 residues before the CDR3 does, leaving the germline J gene to fill in the end. Losses at the gene ends were 5 bases for V and 4 bases for J; bases not matched to a gene: 7. Germline-derived CDR1 and CDR2 are LNHDA and SQIVND (reference sequence). The CDR3 runs 14 residues.